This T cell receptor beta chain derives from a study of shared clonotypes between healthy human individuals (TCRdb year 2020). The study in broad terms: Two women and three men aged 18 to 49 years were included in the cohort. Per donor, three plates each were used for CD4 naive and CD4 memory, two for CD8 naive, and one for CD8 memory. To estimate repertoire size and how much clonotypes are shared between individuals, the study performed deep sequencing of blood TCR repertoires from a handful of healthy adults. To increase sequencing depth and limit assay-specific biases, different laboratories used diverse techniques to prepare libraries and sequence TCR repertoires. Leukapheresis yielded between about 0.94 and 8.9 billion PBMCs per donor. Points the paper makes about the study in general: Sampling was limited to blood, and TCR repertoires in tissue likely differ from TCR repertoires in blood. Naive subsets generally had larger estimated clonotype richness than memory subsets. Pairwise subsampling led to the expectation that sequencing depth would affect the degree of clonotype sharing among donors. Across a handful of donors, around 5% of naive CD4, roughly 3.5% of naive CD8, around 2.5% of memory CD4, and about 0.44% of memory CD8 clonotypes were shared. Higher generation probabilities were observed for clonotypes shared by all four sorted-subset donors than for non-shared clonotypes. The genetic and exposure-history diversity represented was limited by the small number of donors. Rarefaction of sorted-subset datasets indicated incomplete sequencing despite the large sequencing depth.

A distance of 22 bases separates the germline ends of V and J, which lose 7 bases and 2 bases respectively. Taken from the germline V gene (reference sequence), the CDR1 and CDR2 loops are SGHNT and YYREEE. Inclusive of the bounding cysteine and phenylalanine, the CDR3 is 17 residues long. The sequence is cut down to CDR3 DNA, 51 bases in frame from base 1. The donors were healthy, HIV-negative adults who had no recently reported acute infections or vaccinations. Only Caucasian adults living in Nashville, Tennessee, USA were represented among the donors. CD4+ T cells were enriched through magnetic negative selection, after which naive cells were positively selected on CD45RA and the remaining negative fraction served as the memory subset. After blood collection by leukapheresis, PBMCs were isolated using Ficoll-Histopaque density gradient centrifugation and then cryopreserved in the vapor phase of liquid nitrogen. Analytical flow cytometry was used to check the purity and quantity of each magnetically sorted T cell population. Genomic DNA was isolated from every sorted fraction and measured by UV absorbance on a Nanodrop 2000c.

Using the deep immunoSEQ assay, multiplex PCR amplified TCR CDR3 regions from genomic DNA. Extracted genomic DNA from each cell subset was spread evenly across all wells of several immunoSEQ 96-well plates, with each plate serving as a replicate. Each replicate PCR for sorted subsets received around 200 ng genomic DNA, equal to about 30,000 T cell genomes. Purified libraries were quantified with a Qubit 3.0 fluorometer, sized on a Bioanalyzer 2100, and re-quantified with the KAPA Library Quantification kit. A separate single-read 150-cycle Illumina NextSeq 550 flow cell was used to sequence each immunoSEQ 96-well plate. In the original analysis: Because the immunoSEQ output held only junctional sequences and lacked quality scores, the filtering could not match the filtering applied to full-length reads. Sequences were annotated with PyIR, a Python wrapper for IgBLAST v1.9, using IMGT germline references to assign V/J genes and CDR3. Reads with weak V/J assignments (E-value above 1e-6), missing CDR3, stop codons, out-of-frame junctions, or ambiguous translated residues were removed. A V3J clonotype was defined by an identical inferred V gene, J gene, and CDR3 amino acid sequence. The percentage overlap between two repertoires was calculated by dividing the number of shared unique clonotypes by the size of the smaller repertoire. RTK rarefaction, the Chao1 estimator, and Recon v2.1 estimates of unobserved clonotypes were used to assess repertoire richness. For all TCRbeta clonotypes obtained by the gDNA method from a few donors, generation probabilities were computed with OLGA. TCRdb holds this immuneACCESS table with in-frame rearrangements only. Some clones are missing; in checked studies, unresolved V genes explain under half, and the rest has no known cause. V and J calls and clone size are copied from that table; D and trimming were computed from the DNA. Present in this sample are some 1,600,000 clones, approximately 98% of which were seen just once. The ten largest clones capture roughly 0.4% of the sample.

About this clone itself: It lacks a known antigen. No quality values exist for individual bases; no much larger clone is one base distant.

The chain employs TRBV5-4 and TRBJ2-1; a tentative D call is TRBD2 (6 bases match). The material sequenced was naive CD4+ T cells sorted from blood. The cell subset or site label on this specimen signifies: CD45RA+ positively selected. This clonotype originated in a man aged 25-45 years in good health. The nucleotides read TGTGCCAGCCACTATGGATCCCAGCGGGCCCCCTACAATGAGCAGTTCTTC. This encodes CASHYGSQRAPYNEQFF.